Presented here are 2 T cell receptor beta chains from one specimen sequenced in a study of blood T cell repertoires in COVID-19. The repertoire was sequenced with immunoSEQ multiplex PCR; TCRdb's copy has only in-frame clones and lacks some. Here the sample spans over 200,000 clones, approximately 82% being singletons. Source material: peripheral blood. The receptors shown here come from a man in his forties with active or convalescent COVID-19.

The table lists this clone with a count of one. The rearrangement joins TRBV11-2 to TRBJ2-3, with D perhaps matching TRBD2 (5 bases). CDR3 size: 16 residues. V was clipped by 3 bases and J by 1 base, with 14 bases between them. From germline, CDR1 is SGHAT and CDR2 FQNNGV. CDR3 in amino acids: CASSFTSRLRTDTQYF. The DNA of the CDR3 is TGTGCCAGCAGCTTCACTAGTCGTTTGCGCACAGATACGCAGTATTTT.

The J gene is TRBJ2-7, the V gene TRBV29-1; 8 bases map to TRBD1. CDR3 length: 14 residues. V was clipped by 4 bases and J by 7 bases; unmatched bases: 12. Germline-derived CDR1 and CDR2 are SQVTM and ANQGSEA. The CDR3 reads CSVGADRVSGEQYF. DNA for the CDR3: TGCAGCGTTGGGGCGGACAGGGTGTCAGGGGAGCAGTACTTC.